This T cell receptor beta chain stems from a study of T-cell memory formation after mild COVID-19. Whole-study context: Each donor largely had its own TCR clusters. General study results and limits: Among contracting clones, CD4+ were mainly CM/EM and CD8+ enriched in EMRA. A balance of CD4 and CD8 characterized clones contracting day 15 to 85, whereas later expanders leaned CD4+.

This CDR3 contains 14 residues. CDR1 is SGHTA and CDR2 is FQGNSA in the germline V gene. V was shortened by 0 bases and J by 6 bases, with 8 bases between the two germline ends. 5'RACE with constant-segment primers yielded barcoded, UMI-tagged TCR alpha and TCR beta cDNA libraries. TCRdb ran MiXCR on the 5' RACE reads and lists one entry per CDR3 protein. This sample has 550,000 to 600,000 distinct CDR3 sequences; roughly 22% occur once, and the top ten carry around 8.4%. To note about this clonotype: What it binds is unknown.

This sequence was found in an adult woman who had mild COVID-19 (a few samples of this study predate the infection). Cell type and time point are not known. The chain carries TRBV7-2 and TRBJ2-2; D tentatively fits TRBD1 or TRBD2 (5 bases each). Sequences were obtained from PBMCs or a T cell subset sorted from them (not recorded which). Here the CDR3 reads CASSLAPGPGELFF. The CDR3 coding sequence is TGTGCCAGCAGCTTAGCCCCGGGACCCGGGGAGCTGTTTTTT.